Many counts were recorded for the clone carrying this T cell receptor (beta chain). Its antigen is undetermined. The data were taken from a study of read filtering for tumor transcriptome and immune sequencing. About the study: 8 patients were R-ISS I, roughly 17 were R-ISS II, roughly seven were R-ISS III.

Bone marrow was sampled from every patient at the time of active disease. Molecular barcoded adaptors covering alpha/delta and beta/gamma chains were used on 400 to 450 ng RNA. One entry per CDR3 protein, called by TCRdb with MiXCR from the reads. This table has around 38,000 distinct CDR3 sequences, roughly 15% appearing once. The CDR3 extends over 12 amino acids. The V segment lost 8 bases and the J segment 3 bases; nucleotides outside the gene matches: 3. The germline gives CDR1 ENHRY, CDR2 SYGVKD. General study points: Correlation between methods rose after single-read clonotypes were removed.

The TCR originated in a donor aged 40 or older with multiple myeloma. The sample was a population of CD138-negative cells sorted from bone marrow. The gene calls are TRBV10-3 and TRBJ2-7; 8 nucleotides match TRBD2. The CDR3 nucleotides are TGTGCCATCGGGGGGACTAGCTACGAGCAGTACTTC. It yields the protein CAIGGTSYEQYF.